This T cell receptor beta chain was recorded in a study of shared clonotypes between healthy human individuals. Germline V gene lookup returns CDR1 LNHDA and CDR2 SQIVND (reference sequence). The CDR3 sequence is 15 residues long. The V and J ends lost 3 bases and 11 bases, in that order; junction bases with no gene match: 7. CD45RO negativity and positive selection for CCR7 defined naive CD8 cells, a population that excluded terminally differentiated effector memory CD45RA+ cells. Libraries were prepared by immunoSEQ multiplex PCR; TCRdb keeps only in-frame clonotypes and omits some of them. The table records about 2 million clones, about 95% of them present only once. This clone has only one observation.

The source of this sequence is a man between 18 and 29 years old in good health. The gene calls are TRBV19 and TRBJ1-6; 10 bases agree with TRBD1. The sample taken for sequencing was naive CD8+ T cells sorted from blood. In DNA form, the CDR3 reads TGTGCCAGTAGTATGTCGGGACAGGGGATGACACCCCTCCACTTT. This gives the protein CASSMSGQGMTPLHF.